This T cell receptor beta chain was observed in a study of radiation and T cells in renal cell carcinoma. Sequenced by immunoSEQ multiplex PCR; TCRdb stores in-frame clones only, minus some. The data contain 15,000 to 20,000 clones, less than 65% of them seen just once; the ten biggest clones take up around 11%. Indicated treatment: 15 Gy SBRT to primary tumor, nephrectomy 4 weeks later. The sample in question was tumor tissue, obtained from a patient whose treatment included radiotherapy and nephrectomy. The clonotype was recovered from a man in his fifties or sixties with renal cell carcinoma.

The CDR3, as DNA: TGTGCCAGCAGTACGGGGGACAGGGAAGAGACCCAGTACTTC. It translates to CASSTGDREETQYF. This chain connects TRBV28 to TRBJ2-5; TRBD1 aligns across 9 bases. This CDR3 spans 14 amino acids. J was trimmed by 3 bases and V by 5 bases; bases with no gene match: 4. Germline values: CDR1 MDHEN, CDR2 SYDVKM.